These 28 T cell receptor beta chains were all obtained from the same sample, sequenced in a study of shared clonotypes between healthy human individuals. The assay was immunoSEQ multiplex PCR, and TCRdb's table has in-frame clones only and misses some. Of 2 million to 2.5 million clones in the sample, approximately 94% were seen once. It was CD45RO-negative cells, positively selected for CCR7, that made up naive CD8 cells, with terminally differentiated effector memory CD45RA+ cells excluded. Sequences were obtained from naive CD8+ T cells from PBMCs. Receptors originate from a man aged 18 to 30 in good health. Some clones in this sample may be carry-over from other donors' samples.

The V and J genes are TRBV7-9 and TRBJ1-1; D might be TRBD1 (6 bases). Germline V gene sequence: CDR1 SEHNR, CDR2 FQNEAQ (reference sequence). This CDR3 has 16 amino acids. Trimming shortened V by 5 bases and J by 0 bases, and 16 bases separated the two germline ends. The CDR3 reads CASSQTGTLMNTEAFF. The CDR3 bases are TGTGCCAGCAGCCAAACCGGGACACTTATGAACACTGAAGCTTTCTTT.

The chain joins TRBV29-1 to TRBJ2-1, with a tentative D call TRBD1 (5 bases). The ends were cut back, 4 bases at V and 2 bases at J, with 6 bases in the middle. Germline values: CDR1 SQVTM, CDR2 ANQGSEA. CDR3 length: 12 amino acids. The CDR3 sequence is CSVVGAYNEQFF. DNA of the CDR3: TGCAGCGTTGTAGGGGCCTACAATGAGCAGTTCTTC.

Details on this clone: Other DNA sequences within the sample encode an identical CDR3. The chain links TRBV2 to TRBJ2-5; D ambiguous. Trimming stripped 4 bases from V and 2 bases from J, with 2 bases between. The V gene's germline CDR1 is SNHLY and CDR2 FYNNEI. CDR3 length: 11 residues. This CDR3 is CASSAQETQYF. The CDR3 nucleotides are TGTGCCAGCAGTGCTCAAGAGACCCAGTACTTC.

In DNA form, the CDR3 reads TGTGCCAGCAGCTTAGGACCCCGTTTGAACACTGAAGCTTTCTTT. As protein: CASSLGPRLNTEAFF. The rearrangement links TRBV7-9 to TRBJ1-1; the D is unclear. This CDR3 is built from 15 residues. V lost 1 base, J lost 0 bases, and 9 bases lay in between. In germline, CDR1 is SEHNR, CDR2 FQNEAQ (reference sequence). Complete variable domain (other parts from reference TRBV7-9 and TRBJ1-1): DTGVSQNPRHKITKRGQNVTFRCDPISEHNRLYWYRQTLGQGPEFLTYFQNEAQLEKSRLLSDRFSAERPKGSFSTLEIQRTEQGDSAMYLCASSLGPRLNTEAFFGQGTRLTVV.

The chain joins TRBV19 to TRBJ2-7; D is possibly TRBD2 (6 bases). This CDR3 spans 13 amino acids. Trimming stripped 3 bases from V and 7 bases from J, with 13 bases between. Germline V gene lookup returns CDR1 LNHDA and CDR2 SQIVND (reference sequence). This CDR3 reads CASSMGTGREQYF. The CDR3 nucleotides are TGTGCCAGTAGTATGGGGACTGGTCGGGAGCAGTACTTC.

This chain connects TRBV10-2 to TRBJ2-1, with 9 bases that match TRBD1. Germline V lookup: CDR1 WSHSY, CDR2 SAAADI. Losses at the gene ends were 4 bases for V and 7 bases for J; bases not matched to a gene: 8. CDR3 size: 15 residues. DNA for the CDR3: TGCGCCAGCAGTGTCGCGGGACAGGGAAGAAATGAGCAGTTCTTC. Protein product: CASSVAGQGRNEQFF.

This chain uses TRBV9 with TRBJ1-2; D gene uncertain. CDR1 SGDLS and CDR2 YYNGEE come from the germline V gene. This CDR3 comprises 17 residues. Trimming left V 4 bases short and J 4 bases short, with 23 bases between. CDR3 region: CASSSREADGAGYGYTF. For the CDR3, the DNA is TGTGCCAGCAGCTCCAGAGAGGCGGACGGAGCGGGCTATGGCTACACCTTC.

The rearrangement joins TRBV9 to TRBJ2-1, with 9 bases lining up with TRBD2. V trimming: 3 bases; J trimming: 7 bases; junction bases outside the gene matches: 8. The CDR3 is 15 amino acids. Germline V CDR1 and CDR2: SGDLS, YYNGEE. CDR3 protein: CASSEGASGKNEQFF. CDR3 DNA sequence: TGTGCCAGCAGCGAGGGGGCTAGCGGGAAAAATGAGCAGTTCTTC.

Here the CDR3 reads CATMGRTNSYNEQFF. The CDR3 DNA follows: TGTGCCACCATGGGTCGAACAAACTCCTACAATGAGCAGTTCTTC. The chain uses TRBV27 and TRBJ2-1; D gene uncertain. Trimming took 10 bases from V and 0 from J, leaving 16 bases between them. Germline V lookup: CDR1 MNHEY, CDR2 SMNVEV (reference sequence). The CDR3 is 15 residues long.

The V and J genes are TRBV11-2 and TRBJ2-7; the match to TRBD1 covers 9 bases. The CDR3 is 14 amino acids. Germline loops: CDR1 SGHAT, CDR2 FQNNGV. The trim removed 1 base at V and 5 bases at J, leaving 3 bases unmatched. CDR3 nucleotides: TGTGCCAGCAGCTTAGGGACAGGGGCCCACGAGCAGTACTTC. It encodes CASSLGTGAHEQYF.

This clone was observed a single time. The chain links TRBV7-7 to TRBJ2-7; possibly TRBD2 for D (6 bases). There are 13 residues in the CDR3. Germline CDR1 and CDR2: SSHAT and FNYEAQ (reference sequence). V lost 3 bases, J lost 7 bases, and 13 bases lay in between. The CDR3 region is CASSLSLAREQYF. The DNA of the CDR3 is TGTGCCAGCAGCTTGAGTCTAGCGCGGGAGCAGTACTTC. The full variable domain, in which reference TRBV7-7 and TRBJ2-7 provide the parts outside the CDR3, is GAGVSQSPRYKVTKRGQDVTLRCDPISSHATLYWYQQALGQGPEFLTYFNYEAQPDKSGLPSDRFSAERPEGSISTLTIQRTEQRDSAMYRCASSLSLAREQYFGPGTRLTVT.

This clone came up once. This chain links TRBV7-9 with TRBJ1-4; TRBD1 might be the D (5 bases). With 0 bases removed from V and 6 bases from J, the gap between germline ends came to 11 bases. Germline V gives CDR1 SEHNR, CDR2 FQNEAQ (reference sequence). The CDR3 consists of 15 residues. The CDR3: CASSLADSPDEKLFF. CDR3 sequence (DNA): TGTGCCAGCAGCTTAGCAGACAGCCCGGATGAAAAACTGTTTTTT.

In this sample, this clone turned up a few times. CDR3 amino acids: CASSQGRGTAYEQYF. The CDR3 DNA follows: TGCGCCAGCAGCCAGGGGAGGGGGACAGCCTACGAGCAGTACTTC. The rearrangement joins TRBV4-1 to TRBJ2-7; D possibly uses TRBD1 or TRBD2 (7 bases each). CDR1 and CDR2 (germline): MGHRA, YSYEKL. V was pared by 3 bases and J by 2 bases, with 14 bases between. The CDR3 totals 15 residues.

The CDR3 bases are TGCGCCAGCAACCGGCGACAGGACAGCACAGATACGCAGTATTTT. It translates to CASNRRQDSTDTQYF. The chain couples TRBV10-2 to TRBJ2-3; a weak D match, TRBD1 (6 bases). Germline V gene data show CDR1 as WSHSY and CDR2 as SAAADI. The CDR3 has 15 residues. Trimming took 7 bases from V and 0 from J, leaving 14 bases between them.

The chain joins TRBV7-9 to TRBJ1-2; D not certain. The CDR3 is made up of 15 amino acids. V was pared by 5 bases and J by 0 bases, with 13 bases between. Looked up from germline, CDR1 is SEHNR and CDR2 is FQNEAQ (reference sequence). CDR3 sequence (DNA): TGTGCCAGCAGCCTTAGGACGCGGGCTAACTATGGCTACACCTTC. This translates into CASSLRTRANYGYTF.

The chain uses TRBV28 and TRBJ1-5, with D perhaps matching TRBD1 (6 bases). The V and J ends lost 2 bases and 4 bases respectively, with 21 bases between them. Germline CDR1 reads MDHEN; CDR2 reads SYDVKM. The CDR3 is 18 residues long. The CDR3 sequence is CASSLVVPVRQDNQPQHF. In DNA, the CDR3 is TGTGCCAGCAGTTTAGTAGTTCCCGTACGACAGGATAATCAGCCCCAGCATTTT.

V usage is TRBV5-1 and J usage is TRBJ2-7; TRBD1 might be the D (6 bases). The germline CDR1 and CDR2 sequences are SGHRS and YFSETQ. This CDR3 contains 13 residues. V was trimmed by 2 bases and J by 3 bases, leaving 9 bases between them. CDR3: CASSFTGLYEQYF. The CDR3 DNA reads as TGCGCCAGCAGCTTTACAGGGCTCTACGAGCAGTACTTC.

The chain uses TRBV28 and TRBJ2-3; D is unresolved. CDR3 length equals 15 residues. V lost 3 bases and J 1 base, leaving 11 bases between the germline ends. CDR1 is MDHEN, CDR2 SYDVKM, per germline. DNA of the CDR3: TGTGCCAGCAGTTTTTACAACCTCGGCACAGATACGCAGTATTTT. Amino acid sequence: CASSFYNLGTDTQYF.

The chain has TRBV4-1 and TRBJ2-5; no reliable D call. V lost 0 bases and J lost 2, with 13 bases in between. Germline assignment: CDR1 MGHRA and CDR2 YSYEKL. The length of the CDR3 is 16 residues. CDR3 loop: CASSQDRHHGQETQYF. The CDR3 DNA reads as TGCGCCAGCAGCCAAGACCGACACCACGGGCAAGAGACCCAGTACTTC.

To note about this clone: Other DNA sequences from this sample encode an identical CDR3 as well. This rearrangement joins TRBV27 to TRBJ2-1, with D hard to call. The CDR3 contains 13 residues. CDR1 is MNHEY and CDR2 is SMNVEV in the germline V gene (reference sequence). Trimming removed 1 base at V and 7 bases at J, with 8 bases between. The CDR3, as DNA: TGTGCCAGCAGTTTATTTGGGGTGAATGAGCAGTTCTTC. Translating it yields CASSLFGVNEQFF.

V usage is TRBV4-2 and J usage is TRBJ1-1, with a possible D match to TRBD1 (6 bases). The CDR3 extends over 15 amino acids. The ends were cut back, 3 bases at V and 7 bases at J, with 18 bases in the middle. Germline V lookup: CDR1 LGHNA, CDR2 YNFKEQ. The CDR3 nucleotides are TGTGCCAGCAGCCATCCTAGAACCGGACAGAATGAAGCTTTCTTT. Its translation is CASSHPRTGQNEAFF.

V is TRBV5-4 and J is TRBJ2-3; the match to TRBD2 covers 13 bases. V trimming: 3 bases; J trimming: 4 bases; junction bases outside the gene matches: 5. The CDR3 has 16 residues. In germline, CDR1 is SGHNT, CDR2 YYREEE (reference sequence). CDR3 nucleotides: TGTGCCAGCAGCTGGACTAGCGGGAGTTACCCAGATACGCAGTATTTT. Protein product: CASSWTSGSYPDTQYF.

In regard to this clone: Its ends do not fully match the called genes, so a read error is possible. The chain carries TRBV5-4 and TRBJ2-3, with 8 bases matching TRBD1. The CDR3 has 14 amino acids. Germline V gene data show CDR1 as SGHNT and CDR2 as YYREEE (reference sequence). The CDR3 is CASRLGQALDTQYF. Written as DNA, the CDR3 is TGTGCCAGCAGGTTGGGACAGGCCCTAGATACGCAGTATTTT.

CDR3 amino acids: CASSSSPGQPQHF. Written as DNA, the CDR3 is TGTGCCAGCAGCTCCTCCCCGGGGCAGCCCCAGCATTTT. The chain employs TRBV5-6 and TRBJ1-5; no clear D. Looked up from germline, CDR1 is SGHDT and CDR2 is YYEEEE. V lost 3 bases and J 7 bases, leaving 11 bases between the germline ends. The CDR3 loop spans 13 amino acids.

The chain combines TRBV28 with TRBJ2-6; D remains ambiguous. Germline CDR1 is MDHEN and CDR2 is SYDVKM. The V gene lost 7 bases and the J gene lost 0 bases, with 7 bases spanning the gap. This CDR3 is built from 14 residues. The CDR3 reads CASKGLSGANVLTF. CDR3 bases: TGTGCCAGCAAGGGCCTCTCTGGGGCCAACGTCCTGACTTTC.

This clone appeared a single time. At the DNA level, this CDR3 is encoded by other sequences in the same sample as well. The chain uses TRBV5-5 and TRBJ2-7, with 10 bases aligning to TRBD2. Germline CDR1 reads SGHKS; CDR2 reads YYEKEE (reference sequence). The CDR3 runs 14 residues. V dropped 3 bases and J dropped 1; count of bases not matched to a gene: 1. CDR3 loop: CASSWTSGSYEQYF. The CDR3 coding sequence is TGTGCCAGCAGCTGGACTAGCGGTTCCTACGAGCAGTACTTC.

In regard to this clone: This CDR3 is also generated by other DNA sequences in the sample. This chain links TRBV4-1 with TRBJ1-5; 10 bases map to TRBD1. CDR3 length: 14 amino acids. V was clipped by 3 bases and J by 5 bases; unmatched bases: 1. Germline loops: CDR1 MGHRA, CDR2 YSYEKL. CDR3: CASSQGQGYQPQHF. The CDR3, as DNA: TGCGCCAGCAGCCAGGGACAGGGGTATCAGCCCCAGCATTTT.

This clone was detected a few times. V and J are TRBV19 and TRBJ1-5; D possibly corresponds to TRBD1 (5 bases). The ends were cut back, 6 bases at V and 0 bases at J, with 15 bases in the middle. The CDR3 is 16 residues long. CDR1 is LNHDA and CDR2 is SQIVND in the germline V gene (reference sequence). For the CDR3, the DNA is TGTGCCAGTAGGTTCCGGGACGTCTATAGCAATCAGCCCCAGCATTTT. Residues: CASRFRDVYSNQPQHF.